The 3 T cell receptor beta chains below come from one sample, sequenced in a study of blood T cell repertoires in COVID-19. Method: immunoSEQ multiplex PCR; TCRdb's copy keeps in-frame clones and lacks some. This table holds about 200,000 clones, about nine tenths found once. Input material: peripheral blood. The receptor source for this set is a man younger than 30 with active or convalescent COVID-19.

The rearrangement links TRBV7-3 to TRBJ1-6, with 10 nucleotides matching TRBD1. V lost 4 bases and J lost 10; bases outside the gene matches: 4. The V gene's germline CDR1 is SGHTA and CDR2 FQGTGA. This CDR3 is 14 amino acids long. The CDR3, as DNA: TGTGCCAGCAGCTCGACAGGGGGCGAGTCACCCCTCCACTTT. Translated, it gives CASSSTGGESPLHF.

The V call is TRBV2, the J call TRBJ2-3; 7 nucleotides match TRBD2. There are 14 residues in the CDR3. V lost 6 bases and J lost 8; bases outside the gene matches: 11. Germline CDR1 and CDR2: SNHLY and FYNNEI. For the CDR3, the DNA is TGTGCCAGCAGGGACGGGGGGAGCGCTGGTACGCAGTATTTT. It is translated as CASRDGGSAGTQYF. Based on the CDR3 plus reference TRBV2 and TRBJ2-3, the full variable domain is EPEVTQTPSHQVTQMGQEVILRCVPISNHLYFYWYRQILGQKVEFLVSFYNNEISEKSEIFDDQFSVERPDGSNFTLKIRSTKLEDSAMYFCASRDGGSAGTQYFGPGTRLTVL.

The V gene is TRBV7-9, the J gene TRBJ1-1; D is perhaps TRBD1 (6 bases). The CDR3 sequence is 12 residues long. V lost 5 bases and J lost 6, with 10 bases in between. CDR1 SEHNR and CDR2 FQNEAQ come from the germline V gene (reference sequence). In DNA, the CDR3 is TGTGCCAGCAGCATACAGGGAGCTGAAGCTTTCTTT. Residues: CASSIQGAEAFF.